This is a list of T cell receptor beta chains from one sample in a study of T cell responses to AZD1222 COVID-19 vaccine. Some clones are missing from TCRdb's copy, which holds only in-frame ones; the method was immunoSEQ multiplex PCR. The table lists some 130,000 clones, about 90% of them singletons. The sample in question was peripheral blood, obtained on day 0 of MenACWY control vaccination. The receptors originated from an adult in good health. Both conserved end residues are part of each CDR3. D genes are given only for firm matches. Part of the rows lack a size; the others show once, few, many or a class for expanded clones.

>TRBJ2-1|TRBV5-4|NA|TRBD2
TGTGCCAGCAGCTCAGCGCCTACTAGCGGGAGGGCGGGTGAGCAGTTCTTC
CASSSAPTSGRAGEQFF
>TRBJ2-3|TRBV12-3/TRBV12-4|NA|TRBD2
TGTGCCAGCAGTCGGGACTACGATACGCAGTATTTT
CASSRDYDTQYF
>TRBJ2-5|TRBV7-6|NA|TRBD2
TGTGCCAGCAGCTCGAAGACTAGCGGGGTCACCCAGTACTTC
CASSSKTSGVTQYF
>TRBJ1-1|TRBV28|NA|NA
TGTGCCACCTCCGGGTTTGAAGCTTTCTTT
CATSGFEAFF
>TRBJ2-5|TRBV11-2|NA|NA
TGTGCCAGCAGCTACGGGGAGACCCAGTACTTC
CASSYGETQYF
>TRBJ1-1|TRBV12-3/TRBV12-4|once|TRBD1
TGTGCCAGCAGGTACAGGGGACACACTGAAGCTTTCTTT
CASRYRGHTEAFF
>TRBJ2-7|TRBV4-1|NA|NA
TGCGCCAGCAGCCAAGATCAGGGTACCTACGAGCAGTACTTC
CASSQDQGTYEQYF
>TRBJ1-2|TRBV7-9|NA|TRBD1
TGTGCCAGCAGCGCTGAGACAGGGCCCTTCGGCTACACCTTC
CASSAETGPFGYTF
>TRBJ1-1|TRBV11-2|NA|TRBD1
TGTGCCAGCAGTTCTTTTCGGACAGGGAACACTGAAGCTTTCTTT
CASSSFRTGNTEAFF
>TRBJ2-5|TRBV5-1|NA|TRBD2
TGCGCCAGCAGCTTGGAACCAGGGTCGGTAGCGGGCCCTCAAGAGACCCAGTACTTC
CASSLEPGSVAGPQETQYF
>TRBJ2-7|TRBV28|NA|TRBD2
TGTGCCAGCAGTAAGGGACTAGCGGCTAGTCTGCAGTACTTC
CASSKGLAASLQYF
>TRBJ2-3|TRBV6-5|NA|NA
TGTGCCAGCAGTAATATAGCGTTAAGCACAGATACGCAGTATTTT
CASSNIALSTDTQYF
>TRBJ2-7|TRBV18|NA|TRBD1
TGTGCCAGCTCAACCGGGACAGGGCATAGCGAGCAGTACTTC
CASSTGTGHSEQYF
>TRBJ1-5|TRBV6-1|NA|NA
TGTGCCAGCAGTGAGTATGCACAGCAGAATAATCAGCCCCAGCATTTT
CASSEYAQQNNQPQHF
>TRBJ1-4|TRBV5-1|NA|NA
TGCGCCAGCAGCTTGGTTGGGGGAAGTTTGGCGCGTGAAAAACTGTTTTTT
CASSLVGGSLAREKLFF
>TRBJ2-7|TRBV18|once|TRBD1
TGTGCCAGCTCAACGGGACAGGGGTACGAGCAGTACTTC
CASSTGQGYEQYF
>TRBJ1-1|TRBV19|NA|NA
TGTGCCAGTAGTTCAGGACAATACGGGGGCACTGAAGCTTTCTTT
CASSSGQYGGTEAFF
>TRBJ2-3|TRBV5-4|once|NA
TGTGCCAGCAGCTTCGGGAGCAGCACAGATACGCAGTATTTT
CASSFGSSTDTQYF
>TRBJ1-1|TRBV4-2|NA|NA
TGTGCCAGCAGCAAAGAGGTGACGTCCCCGATGAACACTGAAGCTTTCTTT
CASSKEVTSPMNTEAFF
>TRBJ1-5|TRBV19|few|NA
TGTGCCAGCAGACCTTGGGACGGGCAGGAGGATCAGCCCCAGCATTTT
CASRPWDGQEDQPQHF
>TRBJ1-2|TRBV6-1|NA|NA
TGTGCCAGCAGTGAAATTTTGGGTGGCTACACCTTC
CASSEILGGYTF
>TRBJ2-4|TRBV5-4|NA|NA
TGTGCCAGCAGCTTGCTTCTGGGGGGAAACATTCAGTACTTC
CASSLLLGGNIQYF
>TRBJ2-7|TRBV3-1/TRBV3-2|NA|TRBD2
TGTGCCAGCAGCCCGCAGAGGACTAGCAGTTACGAGCAGTACTTC
CASSPQRTSSYEQYF
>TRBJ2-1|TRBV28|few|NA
TGTGCCAGCAGCCCTCACCACGCGGGAAGGGATGAGCAGTTCTTC
CASSPHHAGRDEQFF
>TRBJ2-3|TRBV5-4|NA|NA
TGTGCCAGCAGCTTGGACTTACCTAGCACAGATACGCAGTATTTT
CASSLDLPSTDTQYF
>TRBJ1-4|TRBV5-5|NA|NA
TGTGCCAGCAGCCAGACCGGGACTGAGAATGAAAAACTGTTTTTT
CASSQTGTENEKLFF
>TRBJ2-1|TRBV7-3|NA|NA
TGTGCCAGCACCCACGAAGATGCCGGGAAGGACAATGAGCAGTTCTTC
CASTHEDAGKDNEQFF
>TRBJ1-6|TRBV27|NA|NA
TGTGCCAGCAGTTTAAGAGCCGGAGACGTCCCATCAGAGGGGTCACCCCTCCACTTT
CASSLRAGDVPSEGSPLHF
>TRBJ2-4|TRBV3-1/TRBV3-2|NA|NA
TGTGCCAGCAGCCAAGGCCGGGGGCGTCCTGGAACGGCCAAAAACATTCAGTACTTC
CASSQGRGRPGTAKNIQYF
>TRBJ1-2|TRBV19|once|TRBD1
TGTGCCAGTAGTACTCCAGACAGGGAGTATGGCTACACCTTC
CASSTPDREYGYTF
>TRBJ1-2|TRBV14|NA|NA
TGTGCCACATCGTACACAGGGCGGGATTACTATGGCTACACCTTC
CATSYTGRDYYGYTF
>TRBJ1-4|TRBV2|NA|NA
TGTGCCAGCAGTGAAATTTACGGGGGGGGAAAACTGTTTTTT
CASSEIYGGGKLFF
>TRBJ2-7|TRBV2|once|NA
TGTGCCAGCAGAAAAGGGACGGATAGCTCCTACGAGCAGTACTTC
CASRKGTDSSYEQYF
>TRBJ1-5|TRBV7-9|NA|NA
TGTGCCAGCAGCAGGGGGAGCAGTCAGCCCCAGCATTTT
CASSRGSSQPQHF
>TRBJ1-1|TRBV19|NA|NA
TGTGCCAGTAGTATGGGGGGCGGTCACACTGAAGCTTTCTTT
CASSMGGGHTEAFF
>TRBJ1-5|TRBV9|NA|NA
TGTGCCAGCAGCGTAGAGGGTGGAAATCAGCCCCAGCATTTT
CASSVEGGNQPQHF
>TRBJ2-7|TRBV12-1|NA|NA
TGTGCCAGCAGCCCCGGTGGCAGCTCCTACGAGCAGTACTTC
CASSPGGSSYEQYF
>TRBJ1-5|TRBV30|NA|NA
TGTGCCTGGAGCGCAACCGGGGCGATGAATCAGCCCCAGCATTTT
CAWSATGAMNQPQHF
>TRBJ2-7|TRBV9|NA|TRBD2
TGTGCCAGCAGCGTTGGCGGGAGTTCCTACGAGCAGTACTTC
CASSVGGSSYEQYF
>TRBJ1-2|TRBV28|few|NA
TGTGCCAGCAGTTACGGGTCATCTAACTATGGCTACACCTTC
CASSYGSSNYGYTF
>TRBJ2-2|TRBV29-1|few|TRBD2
TGCAGCGTTAATTGGGAGGGGAACACCGGGGAGCTGTTTTTT
CSVNWEGNTGELFF
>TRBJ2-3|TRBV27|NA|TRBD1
TGTGCCAGCAGTTTAAACAGGGGAGATACGCAGTATTTT
CASSLNRGDTQYF
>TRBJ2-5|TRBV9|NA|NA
TGTGCCAGCAGCCCACTCGGGGATAGGGAGACCCAGTACTTC
CASSPLGDRETQYF
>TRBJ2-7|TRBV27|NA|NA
TGTGCCAGCAGTGGAGGGGGCTACTACGAGCAGTACTTC
CASSGGGYYEQYF
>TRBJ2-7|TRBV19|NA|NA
TGTGCCAGTAGTCCCCAGGACACATCGACGGGGCAGTACTTC
CASSPQDTSTGQYF
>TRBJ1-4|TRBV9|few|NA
TGTGCCAGCAGCTCTCGGACGGGCCCACTGGGGGATGAAAAACTGTTTTTT
CASSSRTGPLGDEKLFF
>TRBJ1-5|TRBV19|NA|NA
TGTGCCAGTAGTTCCCAAGCCTCGCGGAGCAATCAGCCCCAGCATTTT
CASSSQASRSNQPQHF
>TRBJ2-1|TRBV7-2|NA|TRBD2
TGTGCCAGCAGCTTCCAAGGGACTAGCGGGAACCATGAGCAGTTCTTC
CASSFQGTSGNHEQFF
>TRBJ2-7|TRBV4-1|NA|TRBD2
TGCGCCAGCAGCCAAGATAAGGGTACGGCGGGAGCGGACCACGAGCAGTACTTC
CASSQDKGTAGADHEQYF
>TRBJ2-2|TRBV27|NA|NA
TGTGCCAGCAGCTACAGCGGCACCTCACGCGGGGAGCTGTTTTTT
CASSYSGTSRGELFF